The sample holds a few counts of the clone carrying this T cell receptor (beta chain). Antigen: not known. Specified time point: pre-sensitization, week 0. The treatment: therapeutic diphenylcyclopropenone sensitization with weekly scalp DPC. This sample stems from a study of human T cells and chemical hapten exposure. The CDR3 is made up of 15 amino acids. Germline V gives CDR1 LGHNA, CDR2 YSLEER. V lost 0 bases to trimming and J lost 8 bases, with 16 bases between them. Whole-study findings and limits: Large CDR3 similarity clusters arose significantly more often from expanded TCRs than from controls.

Each CDR3 protein gets one entry after TCRdb re-called the RACE reads with MiXCR. This table has 350,000 to 450,000 distinct CDR3 sequences, 5% to 6.5% appearing once. V gene TRBV4-3 combines with J gene TRBJ1-2, with D unresolved. Sample: whole blood, taken in connection with sensitization to the hapten diphenylcyclopropenone (DPC). This clonotype was sampled from a woman between 50 and 59 years old with alopecia areata. Some clones in this sample may be carry-over from other donors' samples. CDR3 in amino acids: CASSQERVAVYGYTF. As DNA, the CDR3 is TGCGCCAGCAGCCAAGAGCGGGTCGCGGTCTACGGCTACACCTTC.